The entry that follows covers one T cell receptor (beta chain) sequence. What it recognizes is unknown. The germline V and J ends were trimmed by 6 bases and 4 bases, with 15 bases remaining between them. Germline lookup yields CDR1 SNHLY and CDR2 FYNNEI. The CDR3 contains 14 residues. The protocol was immunoSEQ multiplex PCR, while the TCRdb copy is restricted to in-frame clones and leaves out a portion. The data show approximately 140,000 clones, around 94% seen once. This sample is part of a study of T cell responses to AZD1222 COVID-19 vaccine. Points from the study as a whole: Two doses of AZD1222 preceded a rise in Spike-specific TCR breadth and depth. Regions 160-218 and 743-854 dominated among vaccine-associated CD4 TCRs spanning spike. Clonal diversity may have been underestimated in mostly white British donors.

The input for sequencing was peripheral blood, taken on day 0 of AZD1222 vaccination. The gene calls are TRBV2 and TRBJ1-1; TRBD1 is a possible D gene (6 bases). This clonotype was obtained from an adult in good health. The CDR3 is CASRPTRGSTEAFF. Written as DNA, the CDR3 is TGTGCCAGCAGGCCTACCAGGGGCTCCACTGAAGCTTTCTTT. Full variable domain (remainder filled in from reference TRBV2 and TRBJ1-1): EPEVTQTPSHQVTQMGQEVILRCVPISNHLYFYWYRQILGQKVEFLVSFYNNEISEKSEIFDDQFSVERPDGSNFTLKIRSTKLEDSAMYFCASRPTRGSTEAFFGQGTRLTVV.